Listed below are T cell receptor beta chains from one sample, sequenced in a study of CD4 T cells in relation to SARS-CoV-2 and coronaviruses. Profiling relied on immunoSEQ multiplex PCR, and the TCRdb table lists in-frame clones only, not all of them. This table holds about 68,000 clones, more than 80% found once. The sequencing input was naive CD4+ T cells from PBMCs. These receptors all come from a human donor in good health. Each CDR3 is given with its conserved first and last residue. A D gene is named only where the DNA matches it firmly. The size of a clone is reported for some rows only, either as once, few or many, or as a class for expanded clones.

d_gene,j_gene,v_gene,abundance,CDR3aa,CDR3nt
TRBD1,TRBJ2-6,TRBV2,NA,CASSHLDRGLMSGANVLTF,TGTGCCAGCAGCCACCTTGACAGGGGGCTAATGTCTGGGGCCAACGTCCTGACTTTC
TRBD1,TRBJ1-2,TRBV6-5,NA,CASRSQGLDGYTF,TGTGCCAGCAGATCACAGGGGCTCGATGGCTACACCTTC
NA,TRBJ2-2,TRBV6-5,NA,CASRGRLNTGELFF,TGTGCCAGCAGAGGGCGCCTGAACACCGGGGAGCTGTTTTTT
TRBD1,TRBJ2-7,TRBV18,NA,CASSPTGQNYEQYF,TGTGCCAGCTCACCGACAGGGCAAAACTACGAGCAGTACTTC
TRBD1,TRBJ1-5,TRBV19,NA,CASSIQQGRVGPQHF,TGTGCCAGTAGCATACAACAGGGGCGGGTAGGGCCCCAGCATTTT
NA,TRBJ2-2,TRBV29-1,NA,CSVEGTATGELFF,TGCAGCGTTGAAGGGACAGCCACCGGGGAGCTGTTTTTT
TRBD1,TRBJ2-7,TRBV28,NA,CASSLRDRPTYEQYF,TGTGCCAGCAGTTTAAGGGACAGGCCGACCTACGAGCAGTACTTC
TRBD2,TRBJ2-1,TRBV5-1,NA,CASSALTSGIFDEQFF,TGCGCCAGCAGCGCCCTTACTAGCGGGATTTTCGATGAGCAGTTCTTC
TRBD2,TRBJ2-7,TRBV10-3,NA,CAISNPTSGGVYEQYF,TGTGCCATCAGCAACCCGACTAGCGGGGGGGTCTACGAGCAGTACTTC
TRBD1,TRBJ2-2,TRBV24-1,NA,CATKGQGQQNTGELFF,TGTGCCACCAAGGGACAGGGACAGCAGAACACCGGGGAGCTGTTTTTT
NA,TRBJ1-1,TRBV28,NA,CANSDSYTEAFF,TGTGCCAACAGTGACAGTTACACTGAAGCTTTCTTT
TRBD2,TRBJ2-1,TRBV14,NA,CASSQGSGRAINEQFF,TGTGCCAGCAGCCAAGGTAGCGGGAGGGCTATTAATGAGCAGTTCTTC
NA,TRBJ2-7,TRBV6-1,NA,CASSGTDDPYEQYF,TGTGCCAGCAGCGGGACGGATGATCCCTACGAGCAGTACTTC
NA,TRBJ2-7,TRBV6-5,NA,CASRVAFLGAYEQYF,TGTGCCAGCAGAGTAGCGTTTCTAGGGGCCTACGAGCAGTACTTC
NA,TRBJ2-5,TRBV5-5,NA,CASSLNFGDYQETQYF,TGTGCCAGCAGCTTGAACTTCGGGGACTACCAAGAGACCCAGTACTTC
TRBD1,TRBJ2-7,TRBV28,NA,CASSFTGTGGYEQYF,TGTGCCAGCAGTTTTACCGGGACAGGGGGCTACGAGCAGTACTTC
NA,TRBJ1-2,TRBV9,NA,CASSVDEGYGYTF,TGTGCCAGCAGCGTAGATGAGGGCTATGGCTACACCTTC
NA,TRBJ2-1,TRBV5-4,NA,CASSLDTLNNEQFF,TGTGCCAGCAGCTTGGATACCCTGAACAATGAGCAGTTCTTC
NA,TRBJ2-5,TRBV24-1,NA,CATSDLGAGETQYF,TGTGCCACCAGTGATCTGGGGGCAGGTGAGACCCAGTACTTC
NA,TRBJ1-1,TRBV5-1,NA,CASSMGGQNTEAFF,TGCGCCAGCAGCATGGGCGGGCAGAACACTGAAGCTTTCTTT
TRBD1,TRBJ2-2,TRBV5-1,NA,CASSLEGAVGFGELFF,TGCGCCAGCAGCTTGGAGGGGGCCGTGGGGTTCGGGGAGCTGTTTTTT
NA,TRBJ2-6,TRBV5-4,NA,CASSLTRGANVLTF,TGTGCCAGCAGCTTGACCCGTGGGGCCAACGTCCTGACTTTC
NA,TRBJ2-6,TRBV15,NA,CATSRKSAALGANVLTF,TGTGCCACCAGCAGGAAGTCGGCAGCACTCGGGGCCAACGTCCTGACTTTC
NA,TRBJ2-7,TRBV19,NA,CASSARGVREDYEQYF,TGTGCCAGTAGCGCCCGGGGTGTCAGGGAGGACTACGAGCAGTACTTC
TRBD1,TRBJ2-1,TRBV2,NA,CASSGGRGSNEQFF,TGTGCCAGCAGTGGGGGCAGGGGGTCGAATGAGCAGTTCTTC
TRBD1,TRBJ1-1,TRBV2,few,CASRGQMNTEAFF,TGTGCCAGCAGGGGACAGATGAACACTGAAGCTTTCTTT
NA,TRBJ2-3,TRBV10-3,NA,CAITPGDPSTDTQYF,TGTGCCATCACTCCGGGGGACCCTAGCACAGATACGCAGTATTTT
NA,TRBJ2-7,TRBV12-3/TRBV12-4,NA,CASSFFRAGEQYF,TGTGCCAGCAGTTTTTTCAGGGCTGGAGAGCAGTACTTC
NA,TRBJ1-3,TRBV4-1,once,CASSPGGGLGINTIYF,TGCGCCAGCAGCCCCGGCGGGGGATTGGGGATAAACACCATATATTTT
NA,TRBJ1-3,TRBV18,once,CASSPLSRGFSGNTIYF,TGTGCCAGCTCACCTTTATCCAGAGGATTCTCTGGAAACACCATATATTTT
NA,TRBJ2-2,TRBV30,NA,CACGRGPTNTGELFF,TGTGCCTGCGGACGGGGGCCTACGAACACCGGGGAGCTGTTTTTT
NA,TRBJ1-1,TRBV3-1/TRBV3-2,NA,CASSFELNTEAFF,TGTGCCAGCAGCTTCGAATTGAACACTGAAGCTTTCTTT
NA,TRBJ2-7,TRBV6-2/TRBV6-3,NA,CASSYGPTGNEQYF,TGTGCCAGCAGCTATGGCCCCACAGGGAACGAGCAGTACTTC
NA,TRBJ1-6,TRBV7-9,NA,CASSSRGRGSSYNSPLHF,TGTGCCAGCAGCTCGAGGGGACGCGGTAGCTCCTATAATTCACCCCTCCACTTT
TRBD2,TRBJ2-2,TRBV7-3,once,CASSLVGTRNTGELFF,TGTGCCAGCAGCTTAGTAGGGACTAGGAACACCGGGGAGCTGTTTTTT
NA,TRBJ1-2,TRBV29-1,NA,CSVGEPGYTF,TGCAGCGTTGGTGAGCCCGGCTACACCTTC
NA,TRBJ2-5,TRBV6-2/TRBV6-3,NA,CASSYVVGAQETQYF,TGTGCCAGCAGTTACGTCGTTGGAGCCCAAGAGACCCAGTACTTC
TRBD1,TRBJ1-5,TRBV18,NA,CASSPTLTGGFSQPQHF,TGTGCCAGCTCCCCTACTCTTACAGGGGGATTTTCTCAGCCCCAGCATTTT
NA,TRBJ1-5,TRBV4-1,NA,CASSQYGQPQHF,TGCGCCAGCAGCCAGTACGGGCAGCCCCAGCATTTT
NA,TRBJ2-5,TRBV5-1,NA,CASSSQGGDQETQYF,TGCGCCAGCAGCTCCCAGGGGGGGGATCAAGAGACCCAGTACTTC
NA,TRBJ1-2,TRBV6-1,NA,CASSEANYGYTF,TGTGCCAGCAGTGAAGCTAACTATGGCTACACCTTC
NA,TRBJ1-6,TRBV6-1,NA,CASSEWSRTAPGSYNSPLHF,TGTGCCAGCAGTGAATGGTCTCGCACTGCCCCCGGCTCCTATAATTCACCCCTCCACTTT
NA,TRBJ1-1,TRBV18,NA,CASSPLALNTEAFF,TGTGCCAGCTCACCACTGGCGTTGAACACTGAAGCTTTCTTT
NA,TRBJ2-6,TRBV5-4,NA,CASSFSGANVLTF,TGTGCCAGCAGCTTTTCCGGGGCCAACGTCCTGACTTTC
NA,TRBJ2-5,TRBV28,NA,CASRGRGWETQYF,TGTGCCAGCCGGGGAAGGGGATGGGAGACCCAGTACTTC
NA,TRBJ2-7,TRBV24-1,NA,CATSETGLTYEQYF,TGTGCCACCAGCGAGACGGGGCTCACCTACGAGCAGTACTTC
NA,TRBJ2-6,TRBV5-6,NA,CASSRIRGEGSGANVLTF,TGTGCCAGCAGTAGAATCAGGGGGGAAGGTTCTGGGGCCAACGTCCTGACTTTC
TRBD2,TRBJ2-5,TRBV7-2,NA,CASSLRPRGGRRETQYF,TGTGCCAGCAGCTTGCGGCCGCGGGGGGGCCGGAGGGAGACCCAGTACTTC
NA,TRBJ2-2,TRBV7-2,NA,CASSLVAGTLTGELFF,TGTGCCAGCAGCTTAGTGGCGGGGACCCTCACCGGGGAGCTGTTTTTT
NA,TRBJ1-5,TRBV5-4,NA,CASSLERDQPQHF,TGTGCCAGCAGCTTGGAGCGGGACCAGCCCCAGCATTTT
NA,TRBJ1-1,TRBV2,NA,CASTGGGTEAFF,TGTGCCAGCACGGGGGGGGGCACTGAAGCTTTCTTT
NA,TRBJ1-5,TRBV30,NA,CAWGVNNQPQHF,TGTGCCTGGGGGGTAAACAATCAGCCCCAGCATTTT
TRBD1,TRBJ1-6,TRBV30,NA,CAWKGQGNSPLHF,TGTGCCTGGAAAGGACAGGGTAATTCACCCCTCCACTTT
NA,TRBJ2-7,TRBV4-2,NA,CASSQEVPLAISSYEQYF,TGTGCCAGCAGCCAAGAGGTACCTCTAGCCATAAGCTCCTACGAGCAGTACTTC
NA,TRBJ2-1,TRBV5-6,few,CASSPGGRNEQFF,TGTGCCAGCAGCCCTGGGGGACGCAATGAGCAGTTCTTC
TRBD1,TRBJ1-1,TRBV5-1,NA,CASSFSGQIEAFF,TGCGCCAGCAGCTTCTCGGGACAGATTGAAGCTTTCTTT